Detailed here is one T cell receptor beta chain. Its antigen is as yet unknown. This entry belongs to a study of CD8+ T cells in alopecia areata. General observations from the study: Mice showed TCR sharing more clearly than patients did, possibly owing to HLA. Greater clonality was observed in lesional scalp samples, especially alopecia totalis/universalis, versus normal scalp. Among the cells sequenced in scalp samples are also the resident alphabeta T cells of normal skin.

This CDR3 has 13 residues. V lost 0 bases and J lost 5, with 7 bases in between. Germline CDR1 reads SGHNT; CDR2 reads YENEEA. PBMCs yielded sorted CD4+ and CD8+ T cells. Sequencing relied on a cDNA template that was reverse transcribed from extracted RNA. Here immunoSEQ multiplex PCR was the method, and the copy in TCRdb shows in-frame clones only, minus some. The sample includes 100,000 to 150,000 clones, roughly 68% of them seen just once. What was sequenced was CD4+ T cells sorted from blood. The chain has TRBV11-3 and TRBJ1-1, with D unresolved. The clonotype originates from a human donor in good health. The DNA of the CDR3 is TGTGCCAGCAGCTTAGAGGGGAGAACTGAAGCTTTCTTT. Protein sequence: CASSLEGRTEAFF.